The following is a TCR beta chain sequence with its context. The antigen remains undetermined. Each sample used at least 6.5 million PBMCs. These data originate in a study of blood T cells in healthy people across ages. Broader study findings: Researchers report that TCR beta diversity correlated strongly with naive T cell percentage. The study lacked donor CMV status, which possibly confounded expanded clonotype changes.

Germline CDR1 and CDR2: LGHDT and YNNKEL (reference sequence). The CDR3 has 13 amino acids. Trimming pared 1 base from V and 9 bases from J, leaving 10 bases between. A J-beta primer mix and a sample-barcoded 5' primer were used in a second PCR of roughly 7 to 12 cycles. Each cDNA molecule was tagged by a template-switch adaptor that had 12 random nucleotides. TCRdb reanalysed the 5' RACE reads using MiXCR and keeps one entry per CDR3 protein. The sample comprises 850,000 to 1,100,000 distinct CDR3 sequences, 30% to 40% of which are singletons, and around 13% rests with the top ten. The chain has TRBV3-1 and TRBJ2-1; either TRBD1 or TRBD2 may supply D (5 bases each). The sequencing sample was made of blood. The TCR comes from a young man in good health. CDR3 coding DNA: TGTGCCAGCAGCCAAGGAATTGGGACTGAGCAGTTCTTC. Amino acid sequence: CASSQGIGTEQFF.